The 30 T cell receptor beta chains below come from one sample, sequenced in a study of response to subunit inactivated influenza vaccine. TCRdb ran MiXCR on the RT-PCR reads and lists one entry per CDR3 protein. The data contain around 500,000 distinct CDR3 sequences, approximately 11% of them singletons. The sample consisted of PBMCs from blood, taken roughly 6 weeks after vaccination. Receptors were obtained from a middle-aged man who received an inactivated influenza vaccine.

Only a few counts were recorded for this clonotype. The chain carries TRBV5-1 and TRBJ2-2; D ambiguous. The CDR3 is 15 amino acids. Germline CDR1 SGHRS, CDR2 YFSETQ. V was clipped by 2 bases and J by 7 bases, with 15 bases between them. The CDR3 sequence: CASSFSGTTNGELFF. The CDR3 nucleotides are TGCGCCAGCAGCTTCAGTGGAACTACCAACGGGGAGCTGTTTTTT. Together with reference TRBV5-1 and TRBJ2-2, the CDR3 gives the full variable domain: KAGVTQTPRYLIKTRGQQVTLSCSPISGHRSVSWYQQTPGQGLQFLFEYFSETQRNKGNFPGRFSGRQFSNSRSEMNVSTLELGDSALYLCASSFSGTTNGELFFGEGSRLTVL.

Here the CDR3 reads CASSAGGVKTQYF. The CDR3 bases are TGTGCCAGCAGTGCGGGGGGCGTAAAGACCCAGTACTTC. The V gene is TRBV6-1, the J gene TRBJ2-5, with D possibly being TRBD2 (7 bases). The CDR3 is 13 amino acids. Germline-derived CDR1 and CDR2 are MNHNS and SASEGT. V lost 4 bases to trimming and J lost 6 bases, with 12 bases between them.

This clonotype was detected ten times or more. The chain uses TRBV20-1 and TRBJ2-1; tentative D call: TRBD1 (5 bases). The CDR3 sequence is 14 residues long. V gave up 0 bases and J gave up 4 bases, with 10 bases separating them. CDR1 is DFQATT, CDR2 SNEGSKA, per germline (reference sequence). The DNA of the CDR3 is TGCAGTGCTAGAGACAGGGTATCTTACAATGAGCAGTTCTTC. Translating gives CSARDRVSYNEQFF.

The CDR3 sequence is CASSGQVSSYEQYF. For the CDR3, the DNA is TGTGCCAGCAGCGGACAAGTAAGCTCCTACGAGCAGTACTTC. V gene TRBV12-3 or TRBV12-4 combines with J gene TRBJ2-7; a weak D match, TRBD1 (5 bases). The CDR3 extends over 14 amino acids. The V and J ends lost 6 bases and 0 bases respectively, with 12 bases between them.

This rearrangement joins TRBV20-1 to TRBJ1-2, with 7 bases fitting TRBD1. CDR1 DFQATT and CDR2 SNEGSKA come from the germline V gene (reference sequence). The CDR3 loop spans 15 amino acids. With 6 bases clipped from V and 2 bases from J, the junction kept 12 bases outside the gene matches. CDR3 residues: CSATSHRGSNYGYTF. DNA for the CDR3: TGCAGTGCCACCTCTCACAGGGGTTCCAACTATGGCTACACCTTC.

This clonotype has just a few counts. V and J are TRBV12-3 or TRBV12-4 and TRBJ2-1; D call uncertain. The CDR3 is 14 amino acids. Trimming pared 3 bases from V and 2 bases from J, leaving 8 bases between. CDR3 amino acids: CASSLMITYNEQFF. For the CDR3, the DNA is TGTGCCAGCAGTTTGATGATTACCTACAATGAGCAGTTCTTC.

This clonotype was detected only a few times. The J gene is TRBJ2-3, the V gene TRBV20-1; no firm D call. V shed 2 bases and J shed 4 bases, with 28 bases lying between them. CDR1 and CDR2 from the germline V gene are DFQATT and SNEGSKA (reference sequence). The CDR3 runs 19 residues. CDR3 loop: CSARLSRLEEWPGADTQYF. The CDR3 region has the DNA TGCAGTGCTAGATTATCTAGGTTGGAAGAGTGGCCCGGAGCAGATACGCAGTATTTT.

The chain carries TRBV28 and TRBJ2-3; possibly TRBD1 for D (8 bases). Germline CDR1 MDHEN, CDR2 SYDVKM. V lost 7 bases and J lost 3, with 17 bases in between. The CDR3 covers 15 residues. The CDR3 DNA reads TGTGCCAGCACCAACAGGGGGGGCAAGACAGATACGCAGTATTTT. Its translation: CASTNRGGKTDTQYF.

This clonotype was counted at least ten times. The chain employs TRBV4-1 and TRBJ2-7; perhaps TRBD2 as D (5 bases). There are 17 residues in the CDR3. Germline CDR1 and CDR2: MGHRA and YSYEKL. V was clipped by 1 base and J by 6 bases, with 22 bases between them. The CDR3 nucleotides read TGCGCCAGCAGCCAAGTCATCCTCCTCCGTATGGGGAGCGAGCAGTACTTC. Translating gives CASSQVILLRMGSEQYF.

This chain uses TRBV5-4 with TRBJ2-3; D is undetermined. Germline values: CDR1 SGHNT, CDR2 YYREEE (reference sequence). Trimming took off 4 bases at V and 0 bases at J, with 12 bases between the two ends. The CDR3 is made up of 15 amino acids. CDR3 sequence reads: CASSAPPPSTDTQYF. The CDR3 DNA sequence: TGTGCCAGCAGCGCGCCACCTCCGAGCACAGATACGCAGTATTTT.

This clonotype was picked up a small number of times. This chain connects TRBV11-3 to TRBJ2-1, with D tentatively TRBD1 (5 bases). CDR3 length: 16 residues. Germline CDR1 SGHNT, CDR2 YENEEA. Trimming removed 0 bases at V and 0 bases at J, with 9 bases between. CDR3 sequence (DNA): TGTGCCAGCAGCTTAGACGCAGGGATCTCCTACAATGAGCAGTTCTTC. Translation gives CASSLDAGISYNEQFF.

The J gene is TRBJ2-7, the V gene TRBV6-1; 10 positions match TRBD1. The CDR3 spans 14 residues. Germline trimming cut 6 bases from V and 1 base from J; bases unmatched to any gene: 3. Germline V CDR1 and CDR2: MNHNS, SASEGT. CDR3 bases: TGTGCCAGCAGGTTGGGACAGGGGTCCTACGAGCAGTACTTC. It encodes CASRLGQGSYEQYF.

This clonotype was recorded at least ten times. V is TRBV20-1 and J is TRBJ1-5; no clear D gene. The CDR3 extends over 13 amino acids. Germline assignment: CDR1 DFQATT and CDR2 SNEGSKA (reference sequence). Trimming stripped 6 bases from V and 0 bases from J, with 9 bases between. As DNA, the CDR3 is TGCAGTGCAGAGGGCTATAGCAATCAGCCCCAGCATTTT. As protein: CSAEGYSNQPQHF.

This clonotype appeared a few times. This chain joins TRBV29-1 and TRBJ1-2; TRBD1 aligns across 8 bases. Germline V lookup: CDR1 SQVTM, CDR2 ANQGSEA. The length of the CDR3 is 15 residues. J lost 4 bases, V lost 0 bases, and 7 bases had no gene match. The CDR3 reads CSVEEGQGAIYGYTF. CDR3 bases: TGCAGCGTTGAAGAAGGGCAGGGGGCGATCTATGGCTACACCTTC.

V is TRBV5-4 and J is TRBJ2-5; D remains unclear. V lost 1 base, J lost 5 bases, and 18 bases lay in between. Looked up from germline, CDR1 is SGHNT and CDR2 is YYREEE (reference sequence). The CDR3 length is 16 residues. DNA of the CDR3: TGTGCCAGCAGCTTGTTCGGTCAGACCGCGCGGGAGACCCAGTACTTC. It codes for CASSLFGQTARETQYF.

This chain joins TRBV29-1 and TRBJ2-7; 9 bases are a match to TRBD1. Germline-derived CDR1 and CDR2 are SQVTM and ANQGSEA. The CDR3 length is 13 residues. V gave up 6 bases and J gave up 5 bases; unmatched junction bases: 8. The CDR3 nucleotides read TGCAGCGTAACCGGGACAGGGCGGCACGAGCAGTACTTC. Protein product: CSVTGTGRHEQYF.

The CDR3 sequence is CASRQGIDTQYF. Written as DNA, the CDR3 is TGTGCCAGCAGGCAGGGTATTGATACGCAGTATTTT. The genes are TRBV6-5 and TRBJ2-3, with D possibly matching TRBD1 (5 bases). Trimming left V 6 bases short and J 6 bases short, with 10 bases between. Germline values: CDR1 MNHEY, CDR2 SVGAGI. The CDR3 covers 12 residues.

Ten or more counts support this clonotype. V gene TRBV6-6 combines with J gene TRBJ2-5; D not resolved. Germline V gene sequence: CDR1 MNHNY, CDR2 SVGAGI (reference sequence). This CDR3 comprises 13 residues. V lost 4 bases, J lost 7 bases, and 13 bases lay in between. The CDR3 spells CASSSAGFGTQYF. DNA of the CDR3: TGTGCCAGCAGTTCGGCTGGATTCGGGACCCAGTACTTC.

Ten or more counts support this clonotype. The rearrangement links TRBV5-1 to TRBJ2-2; D remains ambiguous. In germline, CDR1 is SGHRS, CDR2 YFSETQ. The CDR3 runs 13 residues. The germline V and J ends were trimmed by 0 bases and 6 bases, with 6 bases remaining between them. The DNA for the CDR3 is TGCGCCAGCAGCTTGGACACTCCCGGGGAGCTGTTTTTT. Its translation is CASSLDTPGELFF. The full variable domain, completed using reference TRBV5-1 and TRBJ2-2, is KAGVTQTPRYLIKTRGQQVTLSCSPISGHRSVSWYQQTPGQGLQFLFEYFSETQRNKGNFPGRFSGRQFSNSRSEMNVSTLELGDSALYLCASSLDTPGELFFGEGSRLTVL.

This clonotype turned up a few times. The CDR3, as DNA: TGTGCCAGCAGCTTAGATCTTGTGACACACGAGCAGTACTTC. This gives the protein CASSLDLVTHEQYF. V and J are TRBV11-2 and TRBJ2-7; D not certain. Germline V gives CDR1 SGHAT, CDR2 FQNNGV. The CDR3 consists of 14 residues. Between the trimmed V and J ends, which lost 0 bases and 5 bases, there was a span of 11 bases.

The J gene is TRBJ2-3, the V gene TRBV20-1; no definite D call. From germline, CDR1 is DFQATT and CDR2 SNEGSKA (reference sequence). V lost 6 bases, J lost 3 bases, and 16 bases lay in between. The CDR3 is made up of 14 amino acids. This CDR3 reads CSARSSARTDTQYF. The CDR3 bases are TGCAGTGCAAGGTCATCCGCACGTACAGATACGCAGTATTTT.

This clonotype was observed a handful of times. The gene calls are TRBV28 and TRBJ1-2; 8 nucleotides line up with TRBD1. Germline V gene data show CDR1 as MDHEN and CDR2 as SYDVKM. The CDR3 length is 13 residues. Trimming took 6 bases from V and 2 from J; bases not matched to a gene: 2. The CDR3 sequence: CASRRQGNYGYTF. The CDR3 coding sequence is TGTGCCAGCAGAAGACAGGGGAACTATGGCTACACCTTC.

This clonotype has a count of ten or more. In nucleotides, the CDR3 is TGTGCCAGCTCACCAAACGGGGCGAACACCGGGGAGCTGTTTTTT. Translating gives CASSPNGANTGELFF. The V and J genes are TRBV18 and TRBJ2-2, with D possibly being TRBD2 (5 bases). The CDR3 is 15 residues long. Per the germline V gene, CDR1 is KGHSH and CDR2 is LQKENI. The germline V and J ends were trimmed by 2 bases and 0 bases, with 7 bases remaining between them.

V usage is TRBV7-6 and J usage is TRBJ2-7, with 8 bases that match TRBD2. From germline, CDR1 is SGHVS and CDR2 FNYEAQ. The CDR3 is 14 amino acids. Unmatched junction bases numbered 9, after V lost 10 bases and J lost 1 base. CDR3 coding DNA: TGTGCCACCTCGAGCGGGAGTTGGTCCTACGAGCAGTACTTC. Encoded protein: CATSSGSWSYEQYF.

This sequence joins TRBV6-5 and TRBJ1-5, with 7 bases matching TRBD1. The ends lost 2 bases at V and 7 bases at J; junction bases unmatched: 5. CDR1 is MNHEY and CDR2 is SVGAGI in the germline V gene. This CDR3 is 14 amino acids long. CDR3 region: CASSYPGQPQPQHF. The CDR3 nucleotides read TGTGCCAGCAGTTACCCGGGACAGCCACAGCCCCAGCATTTT.

The sample holds a few counts of this clonotype. V is TRBV6-1 and J is TRBJ2-7, with 8 bases that match TRBD2. V lost 7 bases, J lost 6 bases, and 11 bases stayed unmatched. Germline CDR1 reads MNHNS; CDR2 reads SASEGT. The CDR3 contains 14 residues. The CDR3 bases are TGTGCCAGCACCCCGGGAGGGGCGCGAGGCGAGCAGTACTTC. Amino acids: CASTPGGARGEQYF.

This clonotype was observed many times. The rearrangement joins TRBV5-1 to TRBJ1-1, with D perhaps matching TRBD1 (5 bases). CDR3 length: 13 residues. The germline V gene has CDR1 SGHRS and CDR2 YFSETQ. With 6 bases removed from V and 3 bases from J, the gap between germline ends came to 12 bases. The CDR3 region is CASTGGGDTEAFF. The DNA of the CDR3 is TGCGCCAGCACGGGGGGAGGGGACACTGAAGCTTTCTTT.

This clonotype came up a few times. The chain joins TRBV3-1 to TRBJ2-1, with D possibly matching TRBD1 (5 bases). V lost 1 base to trimming and J lost 6 bases, with 19 bases between them. The CDR3 has 17 residues. CDR1 LGHDT and CDR2 YNNKEL come from the germline V gene (reference sequence). The CDR3 sequence: CASSQVQGAIKINEQFF. CDR3 coding DNA: TGTGCCAGCAGCCAAGTACAAGGGGCCATAAAGATCAATGAGCAGTTCTTC.

The chain carries TRBV4-3 and TRBJ2-5; 10 nucleotides align to TRBD1. J lost 5 bases, V lost 3 bases, and 15 bases had no gene match. This CDR3 region has 18 residues. Germline V lookup: CDR1 LGHNA, CDR2 YSLEER. DNA of the CDR3: TGCGCCAGCAGCCAGGATACCGGGACAGGGGATTTTAGGGAGACCCAGTACTTC. Encoded protein: CASSQDTGTGDFRETQYF.

This clonotype was picked up one time. J is TRBJ2-1 and V is TRBV24-1; 7 bases are a match to TRBD1. Unmatched junction bases numbered 8, after V lost 5 bases and J lost 2 bases. The CDR3 totals 16 residues. Germline V gene data show CDR1 as KGHDR and CDR2 as SFDVKD. CDR3 DNA: TGTGCCACCAGTGCCCCCCCGGGACAGACCTACAATGAGCAGTTCTTC. It translates to CATSAPPGQTYNEQFF.